Each of the 15 T cell receptor beta chains below was sequenced from the same sample in a study of regulatory T cells in long-lasting Graves disease. Investigators prepared the TCR beta libraries by applying iRepertoire HTBI primers and Arm-PCR of CDR3 regions. TCRdb fed the multiplex PCR reads into MiXCR, producing one record per CDR3 protein. The data hold more than 400,000 distinct CDR3 sequences, with 15% to 20% observed a single time. The time point was: newly diagnosed GD, antithyroid drugs for less than 3 months. PBMC RNA was the source of the TCR library. The same specimen was also included in a second study, on T cells in Graves' hyperthyroidism and ophthalmopathy.

The sequencing used peripheral blood mononuclear cells (PBMCs), collected at new diagnosis, from a patient treated with antithyroid drugs. All receptors derive from a man between 35 and 55 years old with Graves disease.

This clonotype appeared a few times. The DNA of the CDR3 is TGCAGCGTTGAAGCGCAGAGCTCCTACGAGCAGTACTTC. Translating gives CSVEAQSSYEQYF. This chain links TRBV29-1 with TRBJ2-7; no clear D. The CDR3 is 13 residues long. Looked up from germline, CDR1 is SQVTM and CDR2 is ANQGSEA. With 1 base removed from V and 0 bases from J, the gap between germline ends came to 7 bases.

There are a few counts of this clonotype. This chain joins TRBV28 and TRBJ1-4; D remains unclear. The CDR3 spans 12 residues. Germline V gives CDR1 MDHEN, CDR2 SYDVKM. Trimming took off 6 bases at V and 13 bases at J, with 15 bases between the two ends. This chain's CDR3 is CASSKIGKGLFF. Written as DNA, the CDR3 is TGTGCCAGCAGCAAAATTGGAAAGGGACTGTTTTTT.

In its sample, this clonotype was seen many times. The chain carries TRBV5-1 and TRBJ2-7; TRBD1 matches 9 bases. Germline lookup yields CDR1 SGHRS and CDR2 YFSETQ. The CDR3 extends over 14 amino acids. J lost 2 bases, V lost 4 bases, and 4 bases had no gene match. CDR3 DNA: TGCGCCAGCAGCGGGACAGGGCCGACCTACGAGCAGTACTTC. Translating gives CASSGTGPTYEQYF.

There are a few counts of this clonotype. The chain combines TRBV19 with TRBJ2-3; TRBD2 matches 7 bases. CDR1 and CDR2 from the germline V gene are LNHDA and SQIVND (reference sequence). The CDR3 runs to 15 residues. With V trimmed by 3 bases and J by 4 bases, 7 bases remained unmatched. The CDR3: CASSIEAGAADTQYF. DNA of the CDR3: TGTGCCAGTAGTATCGAGGCGGGAGCTGCAGATACGCAGTATTTT.

This clonotype was found a few times. V usage is TRBV19 and J usage is TRBJ2-1; D not resolved. The V gene lost 2 bases and the J gene lost 4 bases, with 9 bases spanning the gap. Germline V gene data show CDR1 as LNHDA and CDR2 as SQIVND (reference sequence). This CDR3 region has 14 residues. CDR3 in amino acids: CASSIQVRYNEQFF. The CDR3 nucleotides are TGTGCCAGTAGTATACAAGTTCGGTACAATGAGCAGTTCTTC. The full variable domain, with the rest looked up from reference TRBV19 and TRBJ2-1, is DGGITQSPKYLFRKEGQNVTLSCEQNLNHDAMYWYRQDPGQGLRLIYYSQIVNDFQKGDIAEGYSVSREKKESFPLTVTSAQKNPTAFYLCASSIQVRYNEQFFGPGTRLTVL.

This clonotype was seen repeatedly, ten times or more. This chain uses TRBV28 with TRBJ1-5; D call uncertain. The CDR3 is 13 residues long. V lost 7 bases, J lost 0 bases, and 7 bases lay in between. Germline CDR1 MDHEN, CDR2 SYDVKM. CDR3 in DNA: TGTGCCAGCACAGTTTATAGCAATCAGCCCCAGCATTTT. It yields the protein CASTVYSNQPQHF.

About this clonotype itself: A read error may produce the germline difference seen at one junction end. V is TRBV5-1 and J is TRBJ2-1; possibly TRBD2 for D (6 bases). The CDR3 runs to 16 residues. CDR1 SGHRS and CDR2 YFSETQ come from the germline V gene. CDR3 sequence reads: CASSFGSGDNYNEQFF. DNA for the CDR3: TGTGCCAGCAGCTTTGGGTCGGGAGACAACTACAATGAGCAGTTCTTC.

V usage is TRBV5-4 and J usage is TRBJ2-1; a possible D gene is TRBD2 (6 bases). Trimming removed 3 bases from V and 0 bases from J, with 10 bases in between. The germline CDR1 and CDR2 sequences are SGHNT and YYREEE (reference sequence). The CDR3 extends over 15 amino acids. The CDR3 spells CASSWEAGSYNEQFF. DNA of the CDR3: TGTGCCAGCAGCTGGGAGGCAGGCTCCTACAATGAGCAGTTCTTC.

This clonotype was counted only a few times. The chain couples TRBV4-1 to TRBJ1-1; D is perhaps TRBD1 (6 bases). This CDR3 is 16 amino acids long. V was shortened by 1 base and J by 4 bases, with 16 bases between the two germline ends. CDR1 is MGHRA and CDR2 is YSYEKL in the germline V gene. The CDR3, as DNA: TGCGCCAGCAGCCAAGCCGGCGACAGGCCTGCCACTGAAGCTTTCTTT. It specifies CASSQAGDRPATEAFF.

The J gene is TRBJ2-1, the V gene TRBV18; 9 nucleotides agree with TRBD1. The V gene end was trimmed by 2 bases and the J gene end by 8 bases; junction bases not matched to a gene: 4. The CDR3 is made up of 14 amino acids. The germline V gene encodes CDR1 KGHSH and CDR2 LQKENI. CDR3 sequence: CASSPGTGIDEQFF. CDR3 sequence (DNA): TGTGCCAGCTCACCAGGGACAGGGATCGATGAGCAGTTCTTC.

At least ten counts were recorded for this clonotype. V gene TRBV20-1 combines with J gene TRBJ2-5; D not resolved. V was pared by 1 base and J by 4 bases, with 10 bases between. Per germline, CDR1 DFQATT and CDR2 SNEGSKA (reference sequence). The CDR3 extends over 13 amino acids. This CDR3 is CSARVASGETQYF. In DNA, the CDR3 is TGCAGTGCTAGAGTAGCATCCGGAGAGACCCAGTACTTC.

In the case of this clonotype: Since the CDR3 does not end with the conserved phenylalanine or tryptophan, this likely comes from a read error. The genes are TRBV12-3 or TRBV12-4 and TRBJ1-1; TRBD1 is a possible D gene (5 bases). Trimming shortened V by 3 bases and J by 1 base, and 9 bases separated the two germline ends. CDR3 size: 14 residues. The DNA for the CDR3 is TGTGCCAGCAGTTTCCGGGGGTGGAACACTGAAGCTTTCCTT. Its protein product is CASSFRGWNTEAFL.

This clonotype was detected only a few times. This chain connects TRBV29-1 to TRBJ2-2; D is ambiguous. The CDR3 spans 14 residues. Germline V gene sequence: CDR1 SQVTM, CDR2 ANQGSEA. Trimming removed 6 bases at V and 0 bases at J, with 11 bases between. For the CDR3, the DNA is TGCAGCGTAGAACACAGCACGAACACCGGGGAGCTGTTTTTT. Translation gives CSVEHSTNTGELFF.

This clonotype was found many times. This chain joins TRBV3-1 and TRBJ1-5; tentatively, D is TRBD1 (5 bases). The CDR3 covers 14 residues. Per germline, CDR1 LGHDT and CDR2 YNNKEL (reference sequence). Trimming left V 1 base short and J 5 bases short, with 9 bases between. CDR3 sequence (DNA): TGTGCCAGCAGCCAAGGTCTCAGGGATCAGCCCCAGCATTTT. Translating gives CASSQGLRDQPQHF.

This clonotype was observed at least ten times. J is TRBJ1-1 and V is TRBV11-3, with D perhaps TRBD1 (5 bases). Germline V gene lookup returns CDR1 SGHNT and CDR2 YENEEA. Trimming removed 5 bases from V and 6 bases from J, with 10 bases in between. The CDR3 extends over 12 amino acids. In nucleotides, the CDR3 is TGTGCCAGCAGCCATATGGGGGCTGAAGCTTTCTTT. This translates into CASSHMGAEAFF.